Each of the 23 T cell receptor beta chains below was sequenced from the same sample in a study of cytomegalovirus exposure and HLA in healthy donors. PCR primers comprised 60 Vbeta and 13 Jbeta primers. The repertoire was sequenced with immunoSEQ multiplex PCR; TCRdb's copy has only in-frame clones and lacks some. The table lists roughly 100,000 clones, 75% to 85% of them singletons. The material sequenced was PBMCs. Receptor source: a man aged 18 to 29 in good health and CMV-seronegative.

This clone appeared once. The sample has other DNA sequences that encode this CDR3 too. This chain connects TRBV6-5 to TRBJ2-1; TRBD1 matches 8 bases. The CDR3 is 13 residues long. Germline lookup yields CDR1 MNHEY and CDR2 SVGAGI. The ends lost 0 bases at V and 10 bases at J; junction bases unmatched: 2. This CDR3 reads CASSYSRTGEQFF. DNA of the CDR3: TGTGCCAGCAGTTACTCAAGGACAGGGGAGCAGTTCTTC.

This CDR3 reads CASSDVGTSVSYEQYF. CDR3 sequence (DNA): TGTGCCAGCAGTGATGTCGGGACTAGCGTCTCCTACGAGCAGTACTTC. The rearrangement links TRBV2 to TRBJ2-7; 10 bases match TRBD2. Germline V lookup: CDR1 SNHLY, CDR2 FYNNEI. Trimming took 3 bases from V and 0 from J; bases not matched to a gene: 5. This CDR3 spans 16 amino acids.

The chain links TRBV5-1 to TRBJ1-1; TRBD1 matches 8 bases. The length of the CDR3 is 16 residues. The trim removed 2 bases at V and 1 base at J, leaving 7 bases unmatched. Germline-derived CDR1 and CDR2 are SGHRS and YFSETQ. The CDR3 loop is CASSFDRGGWNTEAFF. The CDR3 DNA follows: TGCGCCAGCAGCTTCGACAGGGGAGGATGGAACACTGAAGCTTTCTTT.

V is TRBV11-2 and J is TRBJ1-1; perhaps TRBD1 as D (5 bases). Germline V CDR1 and CDR2: SGHAT, FQNNGV. V was shortened by 4 bases and J by 5 bases, with 14 bases between the two germline ends. This CDR3 region has 14 residues. CDR3 nucleotides: TGTGCCAGCAGCTCAGGGAGGGGTCGGACTGAAGCTTTCTTT. Its translation is CASSSGRGRTEAFF.

The chain carries TRBV27 and TRBJ2-7; 7 nucleotides match TRBD2. CDR1 and CDR2 (germline): MNHEY, SMNVEV (reference sequence). J gave up 0 bases and V 3 bases, and 5 bases lay outside the gene matches. This CDR3 region has 15 residues. This CDR3 reads CASSFLRTSSYEQYF. The DNA for the CDR3 is TGTGCCAGCAGTTTCCTCCGGACTAGCTCCTACGAGCAGTACTTC.

The sample holds one count of this clone. The rearrangement uses TRBV4-1 and TRBJ2-1; D perhaps matches TRBD1 (5 bases). The CDR3 is 15 amino acids. Germline V lookup: CDR1 MGHRA, CDR2 YSYEKL. V shed 5 bases and J shed 3 bases, with 14 bases lying between them. The CDR3 nucleotides are TGCGCCAGCAGCGTACGGGCAGGGATCTACAATGAGCAGTTCTTC. Amino acids: CASSVRAGIYNEQFF.

Only a few counts were recorded for this clone. J is TRBJ2-2 and V is TRBV10-3; unclear D gene. CDR3 length: 14 residues. Per germline, CDR1 ENHRY and CDR2 SYGVKD. V was shortened by 4 bases and J by 5 bases, with 11 bases between the two germline ends. CDR3 sequence reads: CAISAPVLTGELFF. Written as DNA, the CDR3 is TGTGCCATCAGTGCCCCGGTGCTGACCGGGGAGCTGTTTTTT.

J is TRBJ2-7 and V is TRBV13; 7 nucleotides agree with TRBD1. The CDR3 spans 15 residues. Trimming at V came to 4 bases and at J to 2 bases, leaving 8 bases not matched to a gene. CDR1 and CDR2 (germline): PRHDT, FYEKMQ (reference sequence). The CDR3 sequence is CASSSGTEFTYEQYF. CDR3 in DNA: TGTGCCAGCAGCTCCGGGACAGAGTTTACCTACGAGCAGTACTTC.

This clone appeared a single time. The chain employs TRBV7-2 and TRBJ1-5; D might be TRBD1 (5 bases). Trimming cost V 1 base and J 3 bases, with 10 bases left between them. The CDR3 has 15 amino acids. Germline V gives CDR1 SGHTA, CDR2 FQGNSA. The CDR3 loop is CASSLVGGVNQPQHF. CDR3 sequence (DNA): TGTGCCAGCAGCTTAGTGGGGGGGGTCAATCAGCCCCAGCATTTT.

The chain has TRBV2 and TRBJ1-1; TRBD1 is a possible D gene (6 bases). V was cut by 1 base and J by 10 bases, with 16 bases left in between. The germline V gene encodes CDR1 SNHLY and CDR2 FYNNEI. The CDR3 loop spans 14 amino acids. The CDR3 DNA reads TGTGCCAGCAGTGAAGAGCCGGGGGGCGAGCGAGCTTTCTTT. Protein sequence: CASSEEPGGERAFF.

The gene calls are TRBV7-8 and TRBJ1-2; TRBD1 might be the D (6 bases). Between the trimmed V and J ends, which lost 6 bases and 6 bases, there was a span of 14 bases. The CDR3 runs 13 residues. Per germline, CDR1 SGHVS and CDR2 FQNEAQ. DNA of the CDR3: TGTGCCAGCAGAGGGGGTTGGTTAGATGGCTACACCTTC. Translation gives CASRGGWLDGYTF. Full variable domain (rest looked up from reference TRBV7-8 and TRBJ1-2): GAGVSQSPRYKVAKRGQDVALRCDPISGHVSLFWYQQALGQGPEFLTYFQNEAQLDKSGLPSDRFFAERPEGSVSTLKIQRTQQEDSAVYLCASRGGWLDGYTFGSGTRLTVV.

This clone has only a few counts. The chain employs TRBV6-5 and TRBJ2-3; 10 bases fit TRBD2. The trim removed 6 bases at V and 2 bases at J, leaving 5 bases unmatched. Germline V lookup: CDR1 MNHEY, CDR2 SVGAGI. The CDR3 is 15 amino acids. The CDR3 DNA follows: TGTGCCAGCAGGCCCGGACTAGCGGACACAGATACGCAGTATTTT. Translation: CASRPGLADTDTQYF.

The genes are TRBV30 and TRBJ1-2, with TRBD1 identical over 7 bases. J gave up 3 bases and V 0 bases, and 4 bases lay outside the gene matches. The CDR3 is 14 amino acids. The germline CDR1 and CDR2 sequences are GTSNPN and SVGIG (reference sequence). CDR3 DNA sequence: TGTGCCTGGAGTGTTACAGGGGTAGACTATGGCTACACCTTC. It codes for CAWSVTGVDYGYTF. The whole variable domain, filled in from reference TRBV30 and TRBJ1-2, reads SQTIHQWPATLVQPVGSPLSLECTVEGTSNPNLYWYRQAAGRGLQLLFYSVGIGQISSEVPQNLSASRPQDRQFILSSKKLLLSDSGFYLCAWSVTGVDYGYTFGSGTRLTVV.

As to this clone: One junction end disagrees with the germline gene, perhaps due to a read error. This specimen includes other DNA sequences encoding the same CDR3. The J gene is TRBJ2-2, the V gene TRBV11-1; tentatively, D is TRBD2 (5 bases). CDR3 length equals 14 residues. Germline CDR1 and CDR2: SGHAT and FQDESV (reference sequence). The CDR3 here is CASSLASHHGELFF. CDR3 DNA: TGTGCCAGCAGCTTAGCTAGTCATCACGGGGAGTTGTTTTTT.

This clone appeared a single time. The chain carries TRBV19 and TRBJ1-2; 7 nucleotides match TRBD1. This CDR3 has 14 amino acids. Trimming cost V 4 bases and J 0 bases; bases outside gene matches: 2. Germline V gene sequence: CDR1 LNHDA, CDR2 SQIVND (reference sequence). This CDR3 is CASSKGTANYGYTF. CDR3 DNA sequence: TGTGCCAGTAGTAAAGGGACAGCTAACTATGGCTACACCTTC.

This clone has a handful of counts. The chain links TRBV9 to TRBJ2-2; TRBD2 aligns across 7 bases. The CDR3 sequence is 17 residues long. V lost 3 bases and J lost 1; bases outside the gene matches: 9. The V gene's germline CDR1 is SGDLS and CDR2 YYNGEE. CDR3 in amino acids: CASSAHQASGNTGELFF. For the CDR3, the DNA is TGTGCCAGCAGCGCCCATCAGGCTAGCGGGAACACCGGGGAGCTGTTTTTT.

The genes are TRBV5-1 and TRBJ2-3; D is uncertain. The CDR3 length is 14 residues. Trimming removed 0 bases at V and 6 bases at J, with 11 bases between. The germline CDR1 and CDR2 sequences are SGHRS and YFSETQ. The CDR3: CASSLASPRDTQYF. The CDR3 DNA sequence: TGCGCCAGCAGCTTGGCCAGTCCGCGGGATACGCAGTATTTT.

The V gene is TRBV6-5, the J gene TRBJ2-5, with 9 nucleotides matching TRBD2. CDR1 is MNHEY, CDR2 SVGAGI, per germline. The CDR3 has 15 residues. Trimming took 0 bases from V and 5 from J; bases not matched to a gene: 4. CDR3 sequence (DNA): TGTGCCAGCAGTTACTCTTGGGCGGGAGGGGAGACCCAGTACTTC. Its protein product is CASSYSWAGGETQYF.

A word on this clone: The junction departs from germline at one end; a sequencing error may be responsible. This rearrangement joins TRBV7-9 to TRBJ1-4; D may be TRBD1 (5 bases). The CDR3 spans 17 residues. The germline gives CDR1 SEHNR, CDR2 FQNEAQ (reference sequence). CDR3 protein: CSSSLGHLGGTNEKLFF. CDR3 sequence (DNA): TGTTCCAGCAGCTTAGGACACTTGGGGGGGACTAATGAAAAACTGTTTTTT.

The CDR3 DNA follows: TGTGCCAGTAGTATACTTGGCGGGAGGGGTCCTCACACAGATACGCAGTATTTT. Translating gives CASSILGGRGPHTDTQYF. The V and J genes are TRBV19 and TRBJ2-3; 9 bases agree with TRBD2. CDR3 size: 18 residues. In germline, CDR1 is LNHDA, CDR2 SQIVND (reference sequence). The junction had 11 bases not matched to a gene; V was cut back by 2 bases and J by 2 bases.

This clone occurred a few times. The V call is TRBV4-3, the J call TRBJ2-1; tentative D call: TRBD1 (5 bases). Looked up from germline, CDR1 is LGHNA and CDR2 is YSLEER. The CDR3 runs to 13 residues. V was clipped by 1 base and J by 9 bases, with 10 bases between them. CDR3 sequence reads: CASSQGLQGEQFF. The CDR3 DNA reads TGCGCCAGCAGCCAAGGCCTTCAGGGTGAGCAGTTCTTC.

This clone was found once. CDR3 sequence (DNA): TGTGCCTGGAGTGTGAGGACAGGAATCCCGAACACTGAAGCTTTCTTT. Its translation: CAWSVRTGIPNTEAFF. The chain uses TRBV30 and TRBJ1-1, with 7 bases identical to TRBD1. The junction had 8 bases not matched to a gene; V was cut back by 0 bases and J by 1 base. The CDR3 is made up of 16 amino acids. Germline V CDR1 and CDR2: GTSNPN, SVGIG (reference sequence).

V and J are TRBV10-1 and TRBJ1-6; 9 nucleotides align to TRBD1. In germline, CDR1 is WNHNN, CDR2 SYGVQD (reference sequence). The ends lost 5 bases at V and 10 bases at J; junction bases unmatched: 6. The CDR3 sequence is 14 residues long. The DNA of the CDR3 is TGCGCCAGCAGTTCGGGGACAGGGAGCTCACCCCTCCACTTT. It is translated as CASSSGTGSSPLHF.